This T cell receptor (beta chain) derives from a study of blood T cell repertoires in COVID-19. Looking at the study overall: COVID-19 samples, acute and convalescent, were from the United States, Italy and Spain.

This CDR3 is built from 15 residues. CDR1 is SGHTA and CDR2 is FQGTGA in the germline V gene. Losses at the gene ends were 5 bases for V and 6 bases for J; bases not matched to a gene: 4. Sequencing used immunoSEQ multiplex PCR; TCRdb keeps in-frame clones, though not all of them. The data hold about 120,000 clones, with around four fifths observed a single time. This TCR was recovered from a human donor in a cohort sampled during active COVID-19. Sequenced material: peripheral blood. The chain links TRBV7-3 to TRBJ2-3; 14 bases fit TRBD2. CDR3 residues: CASSPRTSGGDTQYF. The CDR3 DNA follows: TGTGCCAGCAGCCCTCGGACTAGCGGGGGGGATACGCAGTATTTT. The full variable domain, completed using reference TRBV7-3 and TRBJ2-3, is GAGVSQTPSNKVTEKGKYVELRCDPISGHTALYWYRQSLGQGPEFLIYFQGTGAADDSGLPNDRFFAVRPEGSVSTLKIQRTERGDSAVYLCASSPRTSGGDTQYFGPGTRLTVL.